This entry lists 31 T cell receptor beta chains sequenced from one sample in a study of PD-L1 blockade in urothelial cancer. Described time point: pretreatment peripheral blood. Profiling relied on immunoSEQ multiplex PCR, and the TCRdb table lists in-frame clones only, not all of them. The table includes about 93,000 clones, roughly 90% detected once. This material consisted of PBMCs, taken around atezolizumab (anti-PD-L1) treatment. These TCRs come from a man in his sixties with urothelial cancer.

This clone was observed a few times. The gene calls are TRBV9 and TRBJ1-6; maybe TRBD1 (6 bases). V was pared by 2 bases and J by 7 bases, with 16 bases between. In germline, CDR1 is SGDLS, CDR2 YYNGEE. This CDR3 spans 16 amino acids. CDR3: CASSVRGQGQNSPLHF. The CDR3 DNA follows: TGTGCCAGCAGCGTGCGTGGGCAGGGGCAGAATTCACCCCTCCACTTT.

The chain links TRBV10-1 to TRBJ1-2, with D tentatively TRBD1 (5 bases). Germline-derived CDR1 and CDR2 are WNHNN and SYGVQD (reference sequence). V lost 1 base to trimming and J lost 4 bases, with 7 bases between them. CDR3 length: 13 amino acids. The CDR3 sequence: CASSEFQGYGYTF. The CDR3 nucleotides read TGCGCCAGCAGTGAGTTCCAGGGCTATGGCTACACCTTC.

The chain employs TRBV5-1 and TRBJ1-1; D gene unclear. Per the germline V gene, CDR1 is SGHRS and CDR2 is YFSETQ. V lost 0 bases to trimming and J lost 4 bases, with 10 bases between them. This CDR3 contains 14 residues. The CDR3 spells CASSLVDYLTEAFF. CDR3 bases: TGCGCCAGCAGCTTGGTAGACTACCTCACTGAAGCTTTCTTT.

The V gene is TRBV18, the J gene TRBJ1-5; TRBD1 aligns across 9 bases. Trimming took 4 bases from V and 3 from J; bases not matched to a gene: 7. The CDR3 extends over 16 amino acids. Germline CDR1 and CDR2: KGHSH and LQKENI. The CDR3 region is CASSQGDRAHNQPQHF. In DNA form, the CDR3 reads TGTGCCAGCTCACAGGGGGACAGGGCACACAATCAGCCCCAGCATTTT.

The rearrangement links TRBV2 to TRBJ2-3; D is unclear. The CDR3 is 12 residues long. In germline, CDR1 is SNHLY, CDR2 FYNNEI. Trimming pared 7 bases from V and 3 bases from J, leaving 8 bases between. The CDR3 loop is CASTLKTDTQYF. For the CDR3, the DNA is TGTGCCAGCACCCTTAAAACAGATACGCAGTATTTT.

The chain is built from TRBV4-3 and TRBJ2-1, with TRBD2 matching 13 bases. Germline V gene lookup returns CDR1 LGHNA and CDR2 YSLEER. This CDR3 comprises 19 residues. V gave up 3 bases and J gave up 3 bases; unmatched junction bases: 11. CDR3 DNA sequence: TGCGCCAGCAGCCAGCGTACTTCAGGACTAGCGGGGGTCTACAATGAGCAGTTCTTC. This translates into CASSQRTSGLAGVYNEQFF.

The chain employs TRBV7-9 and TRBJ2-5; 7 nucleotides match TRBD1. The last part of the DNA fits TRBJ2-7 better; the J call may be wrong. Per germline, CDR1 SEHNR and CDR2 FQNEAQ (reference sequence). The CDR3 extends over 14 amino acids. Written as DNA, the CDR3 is TGTGCCAGCAGCATCGGGACAGTCTCCTACGAGCAGTACTTC. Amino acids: CASSIGTVSYEQYF.

CDR3 region: CASSEYLVSPGGYTF. CDR3 DNA: TGTGCCAGCAGTGAATATTTGGTCAGCCCAGGGGGCTACACCTTC. V is TRBV6-1 and J is TRBJ1-2; tentatively, D is TRBD1 (5 bases). Germline V CDR1 and CDR2: MNHNS, SASEGT. V lost 2 bases and J lost 8, with 18 bases in between. There are 15 residues in the CDR3.

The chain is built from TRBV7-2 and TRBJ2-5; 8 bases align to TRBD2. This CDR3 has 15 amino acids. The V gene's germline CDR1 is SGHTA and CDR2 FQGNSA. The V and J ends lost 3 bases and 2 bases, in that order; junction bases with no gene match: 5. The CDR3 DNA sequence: TGTGCCAGCAGCTTGCGACTAGCGATGCAAGAGACCCAGTACTTC. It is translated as CASSLRLAMQETQYF.

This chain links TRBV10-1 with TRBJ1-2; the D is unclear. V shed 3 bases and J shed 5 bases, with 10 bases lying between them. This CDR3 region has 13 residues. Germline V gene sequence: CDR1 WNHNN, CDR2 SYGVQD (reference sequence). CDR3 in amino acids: CASSESTHYGYTF. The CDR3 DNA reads TGCGCCAGCAGTGAATCGACACATTATGGCTACACCTTC.

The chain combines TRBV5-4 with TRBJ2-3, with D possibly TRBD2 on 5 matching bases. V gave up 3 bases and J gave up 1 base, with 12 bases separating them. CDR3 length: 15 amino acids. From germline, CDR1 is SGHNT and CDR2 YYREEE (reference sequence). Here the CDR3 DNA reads TGTGCCAGCAGCTCTCTAGCAGGTGGCACAGATACGCAGTATTTT. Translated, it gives CASSSLAGGTDTQYF. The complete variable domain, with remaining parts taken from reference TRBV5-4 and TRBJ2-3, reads ETGVTQSPTHLIKTRGQQVTLRCSSQSGHNTVSWYQQALGQGPQFIFQYYREEENGRGNFPPRFSGLQFPNYSSELNVNALELDDSALYLCASSSLAGGTDTQYFGPGTRLTVL.

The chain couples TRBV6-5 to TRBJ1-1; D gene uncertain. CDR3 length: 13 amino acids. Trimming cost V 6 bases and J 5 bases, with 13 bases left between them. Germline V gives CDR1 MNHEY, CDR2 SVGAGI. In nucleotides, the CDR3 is TGTGCCAGCAGACCACACGGGGTAACTGAAGCTTTCTTT. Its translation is CASRPHGVTEAFF.

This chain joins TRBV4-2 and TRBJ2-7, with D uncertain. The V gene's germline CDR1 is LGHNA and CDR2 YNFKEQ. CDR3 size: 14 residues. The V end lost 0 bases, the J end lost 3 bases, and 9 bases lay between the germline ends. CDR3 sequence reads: CASSQDNTDYEQYF. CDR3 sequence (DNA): TGTGCCAGCAGCCAAGATAATACAGACTACGAGCAGTACTTC.

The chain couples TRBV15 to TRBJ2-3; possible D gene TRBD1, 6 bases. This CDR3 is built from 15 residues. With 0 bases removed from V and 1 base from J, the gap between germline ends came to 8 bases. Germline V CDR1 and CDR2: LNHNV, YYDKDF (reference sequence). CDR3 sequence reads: CATSRDRQGTDTQYF. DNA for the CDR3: TGTGCCACCAGCAGAGACCGACAGGGCACAGATACGCAGTATTTT.

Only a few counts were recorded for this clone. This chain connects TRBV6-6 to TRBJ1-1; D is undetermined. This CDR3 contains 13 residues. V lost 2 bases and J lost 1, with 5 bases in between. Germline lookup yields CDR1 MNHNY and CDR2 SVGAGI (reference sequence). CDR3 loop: CASSYGGNTEAFF. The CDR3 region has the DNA TGTGCCAGCAGTTACGGAGGGAACACTGAAGCTTTCTTT.

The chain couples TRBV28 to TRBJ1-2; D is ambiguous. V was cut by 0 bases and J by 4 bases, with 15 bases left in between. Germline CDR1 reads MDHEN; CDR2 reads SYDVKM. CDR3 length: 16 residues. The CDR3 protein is CASSLWLGTRGYGYTF. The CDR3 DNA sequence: TGTGCCAGCAGTTTATGGTTGGGTACGCGGGGCTATGGCTACACCTTC.

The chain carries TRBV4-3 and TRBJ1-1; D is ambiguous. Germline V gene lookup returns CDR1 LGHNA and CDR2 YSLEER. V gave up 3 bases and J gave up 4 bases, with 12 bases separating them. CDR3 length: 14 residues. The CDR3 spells CASSQVVGGTEAFF. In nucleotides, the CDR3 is TGCGCCAGCAGCCAGGTTGTTGGAGGCACTGAAGCTTTCTTT.

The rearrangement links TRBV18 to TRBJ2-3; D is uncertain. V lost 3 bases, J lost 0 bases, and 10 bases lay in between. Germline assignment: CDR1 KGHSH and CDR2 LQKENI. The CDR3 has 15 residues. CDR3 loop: CASSPTYTSTDTQYF. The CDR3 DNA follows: TGTGCCAGCTCACCTACGTATACTAGCACAGATACGCAGTATTTT.

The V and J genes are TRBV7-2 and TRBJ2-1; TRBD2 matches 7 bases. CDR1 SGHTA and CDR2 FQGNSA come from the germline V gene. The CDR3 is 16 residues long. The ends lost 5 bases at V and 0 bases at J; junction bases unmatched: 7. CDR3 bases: TGTGCCAGCAGCCTTCTAGCGGCAAGCTCCTACAATGAGCAGTTCTTC. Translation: CASSLLAASSYNEQFF.

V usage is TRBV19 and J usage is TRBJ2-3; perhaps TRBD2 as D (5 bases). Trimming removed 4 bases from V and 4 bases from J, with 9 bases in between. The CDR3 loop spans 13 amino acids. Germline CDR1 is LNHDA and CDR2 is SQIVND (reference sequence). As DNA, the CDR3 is TGTGCCAGTAGTACTCTAGCATCAGATACGCAGTATTTT. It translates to CASSTLASDTQYF. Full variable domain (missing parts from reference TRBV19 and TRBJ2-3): DGGITQSPKYLFRKEGQNVTLSCEQNLNHDAMYWYRQDPGQGLRLIYYSQIVNDFQKGDIAEGYSVSREKKESFPLTVTSAQKNPTAFYLCASSTLASDTQYFGPGTRLTVL.

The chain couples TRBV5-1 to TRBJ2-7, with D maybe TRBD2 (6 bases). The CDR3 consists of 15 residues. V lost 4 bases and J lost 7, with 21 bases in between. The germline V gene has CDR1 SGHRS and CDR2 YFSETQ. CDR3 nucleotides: TGCGCCAGCAGCCGCACCTTGGGCGGGATCGGGGAGCAGTACTTC. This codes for CASSRTLGGIGEQYF.

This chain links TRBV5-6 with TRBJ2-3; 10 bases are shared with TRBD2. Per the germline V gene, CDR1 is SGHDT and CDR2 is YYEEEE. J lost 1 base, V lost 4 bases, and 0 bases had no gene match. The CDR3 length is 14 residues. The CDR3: CASSGTSGTDTQYF. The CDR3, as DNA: TGTGCCAGCAGCGGGACTAGCGGCACAGATACGCAGTATTTT.

CDR3 nucleotides: TGTGCCAGCAGCTTAGCCGGCCTAGCGGGTAGCTCTGGGGCCAACGTCCTGACTTTC. This gives the protein CASSLAGLAGSSGANVLTF. The chain joins TRBV7-6 to TRBJ2-6, with 8 bases that match TRBD2. The CDR3 has 19 residues. Germline V gene data show CDR1 as SGHVS and CDR2 as FNYEAQ. With V trimmed by 0 bases and J by 0 bases, 7 bases remained unmatched. Looking up the rest from reference TRBV7-6 and TRBJ2-6 gives the full variable domain: GAGVSQSPRYKVTKRGQDVALRCDPISGHVSLYWYRQALGQGPEFLTYFNYEAQQDKSGLPNDRFSAERPEGSISTLTIQRTEQRDSAMYRCASSLAGLAGSSGANVLTFGAGSRLTVL.

The CDR3 nucleotides are TGTGCCAGTAAACCGACCGGGACTAGCAATGAGCAGTTCTTC. Protein: CASKPTGTSNEQFF. This chain links TRBV19 with TRBJ2-1, with TRBD2 matching over 8 bases. CDR3 size: 14 residues. J gave up 6 bases and V 7 bases, and 8 bases lay outside the gene matches. The germline V gene has CDR1 LNHDA and CDR2 SQIVND (reference sequence).

The CDR3 sequence is CASSRGQGAQGYTF. The CDR3 bases are TGTGCCAGCAGCCGCGGACAGGGGGCACAGGGCTACACCTTC. This rearrangement joins TRBV5-6 to TRBJ1-2; 11 bases are shared with TRBD1. The J segment lost 8 bases and the V segment lost 4 bases, leaving 7 bases of the junction unmatched. The length of the CDR3 is 14 residues. Germline-derived CDR1 and CDR2 are SGHDT and YYEEEE.

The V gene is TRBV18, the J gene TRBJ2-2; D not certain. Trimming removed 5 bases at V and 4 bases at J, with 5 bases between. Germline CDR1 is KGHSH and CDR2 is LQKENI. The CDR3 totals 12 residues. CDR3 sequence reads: CASSSLTGELFF. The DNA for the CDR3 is TGTGCCAGCTCAAGCCTCACCGGGGAGCTGTTTTTT.

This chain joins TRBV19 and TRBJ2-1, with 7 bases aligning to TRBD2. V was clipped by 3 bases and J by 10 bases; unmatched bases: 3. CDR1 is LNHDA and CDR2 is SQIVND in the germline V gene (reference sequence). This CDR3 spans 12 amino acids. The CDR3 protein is CASSIPSGEQFF. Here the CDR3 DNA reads TGTGCCAGTAGTATTCCTAGCGGCGAGCAGTTCTTC.

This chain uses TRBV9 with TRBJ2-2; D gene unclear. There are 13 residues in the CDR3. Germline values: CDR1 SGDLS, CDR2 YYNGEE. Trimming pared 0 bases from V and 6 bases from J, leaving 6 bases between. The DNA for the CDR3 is TGTGCCAGCAGCGTAGTGCAGTCCGGGGAGCTGTTTTTT. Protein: CASSVVQSGELFF. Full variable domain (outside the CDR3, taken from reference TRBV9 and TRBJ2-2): DSGVTQTPKHLITATGQRVTLRCSPRSGDLSVYWYQQSLDQGLQFLIQYYNGEERAKGNILERFSAQQFPDLHSELNLSSLELGDSALYFCASSVVQSGELFFGEGSRLTVL.

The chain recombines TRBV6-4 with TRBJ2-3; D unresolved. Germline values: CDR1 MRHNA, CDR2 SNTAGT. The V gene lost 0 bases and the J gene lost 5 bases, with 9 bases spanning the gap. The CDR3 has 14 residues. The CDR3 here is CASSDSITGDTQYF. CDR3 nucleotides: TGTGCCAGCAGTGACTCGATTACGGGAGATACGCAGTATTTT.

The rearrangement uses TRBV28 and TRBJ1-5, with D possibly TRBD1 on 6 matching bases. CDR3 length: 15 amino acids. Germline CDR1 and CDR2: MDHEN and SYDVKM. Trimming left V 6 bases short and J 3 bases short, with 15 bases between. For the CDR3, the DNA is TGTGCCAGCAGCCTACTACAGGGTTTCAATCAGCCCCAGCATTTT. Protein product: CASSLLQGFNQPQHF.

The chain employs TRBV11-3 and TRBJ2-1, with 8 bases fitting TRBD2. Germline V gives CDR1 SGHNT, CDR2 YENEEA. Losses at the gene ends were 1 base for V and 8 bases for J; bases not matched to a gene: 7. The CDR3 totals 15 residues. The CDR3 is CASSLGAGASDEQFF. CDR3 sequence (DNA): TGTGCCAGCAGCTTAGGAGCGGGGGCGTCGGATGAGCAGTTCTTC.